This T cell receptor (beta chain) stems from a study of shared clonotypes between healthy human individuals. Study findings and constraints: Read depth was anticipated to influence clonotype sharing among donors.

Unsorted samples relied on around 100 million PBMCs, which served as the source of genomic DNA. It was at deep level that the assay was run. Ten immunoSEQ deep assay plates were used by the authors to sequence unsorted PBMC DNA. The protocol was immunoSEQ multiplex PCR, while the TCRdb copy is restricted to in-frame clones and leaves out a portion. The data show some 530,000 clones, 70% to 85% seen once. The V gene lost 2 bases and the J gene lost 2 bases, with 20 bases spanning the gap. The CDR3 runs to 18 residues. CDR1 is MDHEN and CDR2 is SYDVKM in the germline V gene. Notes on this clone: Its antigen is unknown.

The origin of this receptor is a woman in her forties in good health. Some clones in this sample may be carry-over from other donors' samples. The chain couples TRBV28 to TRBJ2-3; D is uncertain. The specimen was PBMCs. DNA of the CDR3: TGTGCCAGCAGTTTAAGTGATCGAGAATTCACTATCACAGATACGCAGTATTTT. Translation: CASSLSDREFTITDTQYF.